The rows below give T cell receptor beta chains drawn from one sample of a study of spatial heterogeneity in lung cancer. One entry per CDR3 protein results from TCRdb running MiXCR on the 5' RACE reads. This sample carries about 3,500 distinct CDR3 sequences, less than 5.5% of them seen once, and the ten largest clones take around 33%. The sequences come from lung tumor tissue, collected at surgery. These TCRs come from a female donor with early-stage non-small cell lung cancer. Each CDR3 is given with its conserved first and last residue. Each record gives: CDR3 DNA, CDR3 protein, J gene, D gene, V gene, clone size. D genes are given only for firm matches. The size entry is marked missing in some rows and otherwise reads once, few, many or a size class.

CDR3nt: TGTGCCAGCAGTTTAGGTGTGAACACTGAAGCTTTCTTT
CDR3aa: CASSLGVNTEAFF
j_gene: TRBJ1-1
d_gene: NA
v_gene: TRBV12-3/TRBV12-4
abundance: many

CDR3nt: TGTGCCAGCCGTAGACTAGCGGGAGTGAACACCGGGGAGCTGTTTTTT
CDR3aa: CASRRLAGVNTGELFF
j_gene: TRBJ2-2
d_gene: TRBD2
v_gene: TRBV2
abundance: medium-sized

CDR3nt: TGTGCCAGCAGCTTGGACAGGGGAGCCTACAATGAGCAGTTCTTC
CDR3aa: CASSLDRGAYNEQFF
j_gene: TRBJ2-1
d_gene: TRBD1
v_gene: TRBV5-4
abundance: few

CDR3nt: TGTGCCAGCAGTGGAGGAGGGAGGGCGAACTATGGCTACACCTTC
CDR3aa: CASSGGGRANYGYTF
j_gene: TRBJ1-2
d_gene: NA
v_gene: TRBV6-5
abundance: medium-sized

CDR3nt: TGTGCCAGCAGCGTAGCTGGGGGGGCATCCTATAATTCACCCCTCCACTTT
CDR3aa: CASSVAGGASYNSPLHF
j_gene: TRBJ1-6
d_gene: NA
v_gene: TRBV9
abundance: medium-sized

CDR3nt: TGTGCTAGTGGTTTGGAGGTGAACACTGAAGCTTTCTTT
CDR3aa: CASGLEVNTEAFF
j_gene: TRBJ1-1
d_gene: NA
v_gene: TRBV12-5
abundance: many

CDR3nt: TGTGCCAGCAGCTTTAGCGGGCTCTCCTACAATGAGCAGTTCTTC
CDR3aa: CASSFSGLSYNEQFF
j_gene: TRBJ2-1
d_gene: TRBD2
v_gene: TRBV7-2
abundance: medium-sized

CDR3nt: TGCAGTGCGGACCCGGGACTCACGAACACTGAAGCTTTCTTT
CDR3aa: CSADPGLTNTEAFF
j_gene: TRBJ1-1
d_gene: NA
v_gene: TRBV20-1
abundance: medium-sized

CDR3nt: TGTGCCAGCAGTTTATTAAAACTTGGCCCCACAGGGTCGGAGGCCAAAAACATTCAGTACTTC
CDR3aa: CASSLLKLGPTGSEAKNIQYF
j_gene: TRBJ2-4
d_gene: NA
v_gene: TRBV27
abundance: many

CDR3nt: TGCAGTGCTAGTCAACATAGCAATCAGCCCCAGCATTTT
CDR3aa: CSASQHSNQPQHF
j_gene: TRBJ1-5
d_gene: NA
v_gene: TRBV20-1
abundance: many

CDR3nt: TGTGCCAGCAGCCAAGACGGGGCTAGCTACGAAGAGACCCAGTACTTC
CDR3aa: CASSQDGASYEETQYF
j_gene: TRBJ2-5
d_gene: NA
v_gene: TRBV3-1
abundance: many

CDR3nt: TGTGCCAGCAGCTTAGGGGGCTCCAACACCGGGGAGCTGTTTTTT
CDR3aa: CASSLGGSNTGELFF
j_gene: TRBJ2-2
d_gene: NA
v_gene: TRBV7-8
abundance: medium-sized

CDR3nt: TGTGCCTGGAGTGCGGGACAGGATAATTCACCCCTCCACTTT
CDR3aa: CAWSAGQDNSPLHF
j_gene: TRBJ1-6
d_gene: TRBD1
v_gene: TRBV30
abundance: medium-sized

CDR3nt: TGTGCCAGCAGTGCGACAGGGTGGCAGCCCCAGCATTTT
CDR3aa: CASSATGWQPQHF
j_gene: TRBJ1-5
d_gene: TRBD1
v_gene: TRBV6-1
abundance: many

CDR3nt: TGCAGCGCCCAGGGAAACACAGATACGCAGTATTTT
CDR3aa: CSAQGNTDTQYF
j_gene: TRBJ2-3
d_gene: NA
v_gene: TRBV29-1
abundance: medium-sized

CDR3nt: TGTGCCAGCAGTGAAGCGGACAGGGGACTAGAGGATTTCTTC
CDR3aa: CASSEADRGLEDFF
j_gene: TRBJ2-7
d_gene: NA
v_gene: TRBV2
abundance: medium-sized

CDR3nt: TGTGCCAGCTCGTCTACAGGGGGCTTGGGACATAGCAATCAGCCCCAGCATTTT
CDR3aa: CASSSTGGLGHSNQPQHF
j_gene: TRBJ1-5
d_gene: TRBD1
v_gene: TRBV18
abundance: medium-sized

CDR3nt: TGCGCCAGCAGAGGCTCCTACAATGAGCAGTTCTTC
CDR3aa: CASRGSYNEQFF
j_gene: TRBJ2-1
d_gene: NA
v_gene: TRBV5-1
abundance: many

CDR3nt: TGTGCCAGCAGCGCATCTTCCGAGACCCAGTACTTC
CDR3aa: CASSASSETQYF
j_gene: TRBJ2-5
d_gene: NA
v_gene: TRBV5-6
abundance: few

CDR3nt: TGTGCCAGCAGCTTGGGGGCTAGCGGGTTTACAGATACGCAGTATTTT
CDR3aa: CASSLGASGFTDTQYF
j_gene: TRBJ2-3
d_gene: TRBD2
v_gene: TRBV11-3
abundance: medium-sized

CDR3nt: TGTGCCAGTGAATGGGTACCGAGCAATCAGCCCCAGCATTTT
CDR3aa: CASEWVPSNQPQHF
j_gene: TRBJ1-5
d_gene: NA
v_gene: TRBV6-6
abundance: medium-sized

CDR3nt: TGTGCCAGCAGCTCTTACCCTATAGTAGTGGCAGATACGCAGTATTTT
CDR3aa: CASSSYPIVVADTQYF
j_gene: TRBJ2-3
d_gene: NA
v_gene: TRBV7-2
abundance: few

CDR3nt: TGTGCCAGCGCCATAATGGGGTTGAGGACCGGGGAGCTGTTTTTT
CDR3aa: CASAIMGLRTGELFF
j_gene: TRBJ2-2
d_gene: NA
v_gene: TRBV6-6
abundance: NA

CDR3nt: TGTGCCAGCAGTCTACTAGCGGAGGGATCCTACAATGAGCAGTTCTTC
CDR3aa: CASSLLAEGSYNEQFF
j_gene: TRBJ2-1
d_gene: TRBD2
v_gene: TRBV6-2/TRBV6-3
abundance: NA

CDR3nt: TGCAGCGTTGAAGATCGGACCAGACAGGGGAAAGAGACCCAGTACTTC
CDR3aa: CSVEDRTRQGKETQYF
j_gene: TRBJ2-5
d_gene: TRBD1
v_gene: TRBV29-1
abundance: medium-sized

CDR3nt: TGTGCCAGCAGCCCTTACACAGTTAACTATGGCTACACCTTC
CDR3aa: CASSPYTVNYGYTF
j_gene: TRBJ1-2
d_gene: NA
v_gene: TRBV12-3/TRBV12-4
abundance: many

CDR3nt: TGTGCCAGCAGCTTCGGCAGCACAGATACGCAGTATTTT
CDR3aa: CASSFGSTDTQYF
j_gene: TRBJ2-3
d_gene: NA
v_gene: TRBV7-9
abundance: many

CDR3nt: TGTGCCAGCAGTTACCTAGACAGTTCCTACGAGCAGTACTTC
CDR3aa: CASSYLDSSYEQYF
j_gene: TRBJ2-7
d_gene: NA
v_gene: TRBV6-6
abundance: NA

CDR3nt: TGTGCCAGCAGCTTATCCCTAGCGGGTTCCTACAATGAGCAGTTCTTC
CDR3aa: CASSLSLAGSYNEQFF
j_gene: TRBJ2-1
d_gene: TRBD2
v_gene: TRBV7-9
abundance: few

CDR3nt: TGTGCCAGCAGCTTGGTTGTCAGGGGGCTTGAGACCCAGTACTTC
CDR3aa: CASSLVVRGLETQYF
j_gene: TRBJ2-5
d_gene: TRBD1
v_gene: TRBV5-6
abundance: medium-sized

CDR3nt: TGTGCCAGCAGCCCCTCGCTGGGAGCGCCCAGGGAGACCCAGTACTTC
CDR3aa: CASSPSLGAPRETQYF
j_gene: TRBJ2-5
d_gene: NA
v_gene: TRBV5-4
abundance: medium-sized

CDR3nt: TGTGCCAGCACCCTCGCGAACACCGGGGAGCTGTTTTTT
CDR3aa: CASTLANTGELFF
j_gene: TRBJ2-2
d_gene: NA
v_gene: TRBV7-3
abundance: NA

CDR3nt: TGCGCCAGCAGCGCCGGCGGGAAGGGAGACAGGGGGTTCTATGGCTACACCTTC
CDR3aa: CASSAGGKGDRGFYGYTF
j_gene: TRBJ1-2
d_gene: TRBD1
v_gene: TRBV4-1
abundance: many

CDR3nt: TGTGCCAGCAGTGAGCTAGGTCTCTCGGATACGCAGTATTTT
CDR3aa: CASSELGLSDTQYF
j_gene: TRBJ2-3
d_gene: NA
v_gene: TRBV6-1
abundance: medium-sized

CDR3nt: TGTGCCAGCAGTTACTGGTTGAACACTGAAGCTTTCTTT
CDR3aa: CASSYWLNTEAFF
j_gene: TRBJ1-1
d_gene: NA
v_gene: TRBV6-2/TRBV6-3
abundance: NA

CDR3nt: TGTGCCAGCAGTTTTTTGCAGGGGAACACCGGGGAGCTGTTTTTT
CDR3aa: CASSFLQGNTGELFF
j_gene: TRBJ2-2
d_gene: NA
v_gene: TRBV28
abundance: NA

CDR3nt: TGTGCCAGCTCACCAACAGGAGACCAAGAGACCCAGTACTTC
CDR3aa: CASSPTGDQETQYF
j_gene: TRBJ2-5
d_gene: NA
v_gene: TRBV18
abundance: medium-sized

CDR3nt: TGCAGTGCTAGAGCTTTCCCCAGGGGAGATGGCTACACCTTC
CDR3aa: CSARAFPRGDGYTF
j_gene: TRBJ1-2
d_gene: NA
v_gene: TRBV20-1
abundance: medium-sized